Listed here are 18 T cell receptor beta chains from one sample, sequenced in a study of T cells after posttransplantation cyclophosphamide. Cyclophosphamide on days +3 and +4 followed busulfan-fludarabine conditioning and a marrow graft. TCRdb's table, derived via immunoSEQ multiplex PCR, lists solely in-frame clones and lacks some. Here the sample spans 12,000 or so clones, around 90% being singletons. Sequencing used PBMCs, obtained after allogeneic stem cell transplant with posttransplant cyclophosphamide. The receptors were sampled from a female patient younger than 45 who received an allogeneic stem cell transplant from an unrelated donor, was CMV-positive, and had no GVHD. Some of the T cells may derive from the graft donor.

V usage is TRBV5-4 and J usage is TRBJ2-1, with TRBD2 identical over 12 bases. The CDR3 length is 17 residues. From germline, CDR1 is SGHNT and CDR2 YYREEE (reference sequence). V lost 4 bases to trimming and J lost 4 bases; unmatched junction nucleotides: 9. The DNA for the CDR3 is TGTGCCAGCAGCCCGACACAGACTAGCGGGGGTTACAATGAGCAGTTCTTC. It specifies CASSPTQTSGGYNEQFF.

J is TRBJ1-2 and V is TRBV5-1, with 7 bases matching TRBD1. Losses at the gene ends were 2 bases for V and 2 bases for J; bases not matched to a gene: 12. Germline V gives CDR1 SGHRS, CDR2 YFSETQ. The CDR3 sequence is 17 residues long. CDR3 sequence (DNA): TGCGCCAGCAGCTTCGGACAGGAGCGGTGGTCGAACTATGGCTACACCTTC. It is translated as CASSFGQERWSNYGYTF.

This sequence joins TRBV5-1 and TRBJ2-7; TRBD1 matches 9 bases. The CDR3 runs to 14 residues. With 6 bases clipped from V and 2 bases from J, the junction kept 6 bases outside the gene matches. Germline CDR1 is SGHRS and CDR2 is YFSETQ. The CDR3 spells CASKVGTGPYEQYF. CDR3 nucleotide sequence: TGCGCCAGCAAAGTCGGGACAGGGCCCTACGAGCAGTACTTC.

The chain links TRBV5-1 to TRBJ2-7; D is perhaps TRBD1 (6 bases). Trimming removed 0 bases from V and 2 bases from J, with 12 bases in between. The CDR3 runs 15 residues. Per the germline V gene, CDR1 is SGHRS and CDR2 is YFSETQ. Written as DNA, the CDR3 is TGCGCCAGCAGCTTGGAACAGGGAACTACCTACGAGCAGTACTTC. This translates into CASSLEQGTTYEQYF.

V gene TRBV30 combines with J gene TRBJ2-7, with TRBD2 as a possible D gene (6 bases). CDR1 is GTSNPN and CDR2 is SVGIG in the germline V gene (reference sequence). Trimming took 0 bases from V and 3 from J, leaving 9 bases between them. The CDR3 length is 13 residues. CDR3 sequence: CAWSVGGSYEQYF. The CDR3 DNA reads as TGTGCCTGGAGTGTTGGGGGGAGCTACGAGCAGTACTTC.

This clone came up once. CDR3 nucleotides: TGTGCCAGTAGTATCTTGGGGAGTTTAGGGTCAATGGGGGAGCTGTTTTTT. Translated, it gives CASSILGSLGSMGELFF. The genes are TRBV19 and TRBJ2-2; D possibly corresponds to TRBD2 (5 bases). Trimming removed 3 bases from V and 8 bases from J, with 22 bases in between. Germline-derived CDR1 and CDR2 are LNHDA and SQIVND (reference sequence). There are 17 residues in the CDR3.

The chain carries TRBV5-1 and TRBJ1-6; a possible D gene is TRBD1 (6 bases). In germline, CDR1 is SGHRS, CDR2 YFSETQ. V lost 1 base and J 8 bases, leaving 10 bases between the germline ends. The length of the CDR3 is 14 residues. Written as DNA, the CDR3 is TGCGCCAGCAGCTTGCGACAGGTGGATTCACCCCTCCACTTT. Protein product: CASSLRQVDSPLHF.

This rearrangement joins TRBV7-2 to TRBJ2-3; 11 positions agree with TRBD2. This CDR3 has 16 residues. The germline gives CDR1 SGHTA, CDR2 FQGNSA. V dropped 2 bases and J dropped 2; count of bases not matched to a gene: 3. The CDR3 loop is CASSLRLAGNTDTQYF. CDR3 sequence (DNA): TGTGCCAGCAGCTTACGACTAGCGGGGAACACAGATACGCAGTATTTT.

This clone is classed as large. The J gene is TRBJ1-1, the V gene TRBV10-3; D perhaps matches TRBD1 (5 bases). Germline CDR1 ENHRY, CDR2 SYGVKD. This CDR3 contains 11 residues. The ends were cut back, 8 bases at V and 7 bases at J, with 11 bases in the middle. The CDR3 nucleotides read TGTGCCATCTCTGACAGTCTTGAAGCTTTCTTT. This encodes CAISDSLEAFF.

This chain links TRBV5-1 with TRBJ2-1; D remains ambiguous. The CDR3 consists of 13 residues. The V end lost 0 bases, the J end lost 8 bases, and 9 bases lay between the germline ends. CDR1 is SGHRS and CDR2 is YFSETQ in the germline V gene. The CDR3 protein is CASSLVTEYEQFF. The CDR3 coding sequence is TGCGCCAGCAGCTTGGTAACCGAGTATGAGCAGTTCTTC.

By frequency in the sample, this clone is large. The V and J genes are TRBV9 and TRBJ2-7; TRBD2 might be the D (5 bases). V was pared by 0 bases and J by 4 bases, with 17 bases between. Germline V CDR1 and CDR2: SGDLS, YYNGEE. CDR3 length: 16 residues. The DNA of the CDR3 is TGTGCCAGCAGCGTAGGATCAAAGGGAGTGCCATACGAGCAGTACTTC. It yields the protein CASSVGSKGVPYEQYF.

This chain connects TRBV9 to TRBJ1-4, with 11 bases matching TRBD1. The CDR3 covers 19 residues. The V gene end was trimmed by 3 bases and the J gene end by 0 bases; junction bases not matched to a gene: 10. Germline V CDR1 and CDR2: SGDLS, YYNGEE. The CDR3, as DNA: TGTGCCAGCAGCGCGGGGACAGGGGGAGTAGAGGCAACTAATGAAAAACTGTTTTTT. This sequence encodes CASSAGTGGVEATNEKLFF.

The V gene is TRBV4-1, the J gene TRBJ2-5; 9 bases align to TRBD2. CDR1 is MGHRA and CDR2 is YSYEKL in the germline V gene. There are 17 residues in the CDR3. V was pared by 1 base and J by 0 bases, with 6 bases of the junction left unmatched. CDR3 sequence (DNA): TGCGCCAGCAGCCAAGGGAGGGGCGGGGGGGACCAAGAGACCCAGTACTTC. Translated: CASSQGRGGGDQETQYF.

The rearrangement uses TRBV9 and TRBJ2-1; tentatively, D is TRBD2 (7 bases). The ends were cut back, 2 bases at V and 7 bases at J, with 19 bases in the middle. There are 16 residues in the CDR3. CDR1 is SGDLS, CDR2 YYNGEE, per germline. CDR3 DNA: TGTGCCAGCAGCGTCGGGGGGCGGGGGCGCGTAAATGAGCAGTTCTTC. Its protein is CASSVGGRGRVNEQFF. The entire variable domain, with the rest obtained from reference TRBV9 and TRBJ2-1, is as follows: DSGVTQTPKHLITATGQRVTLRCSPRSGDLSVYWYQQSLDQGLQFLIQYYNGEERAKGNILERFSAQQFPDLHSELNLSSLELGDSALYFCASSVGGRGRVNEQFFGPGTRLTVL.

The CDR3: CASSIATGFYEQYF. In nucleotides, the CDR3 is TGTGCCAGTAGTATAGCAACAGGGTTCTACGAGCAGTACTTC. The chain uses TRBV19 and TRBJ2-7; maybe TRBD1 (6 bases). This CDR3 has 14 residues. Germline V gives CDR1 LNHDA, CDR2 SQIVND (reference sequence). V was shortened by 1 base and J by 3 bases, with 10 bases between the two germline ends.

This chain joins TRBV29-1 and TRBJ2-5; 8 nucleotides align to TRBD2. The CDR3 is 13 amino acids. Germline V lookup: CDR1 SQVTM, CDR2 ANQGSEA. Germline trimming cut 4 bases from V and 4 bases from J; bases unmatched to any gene: 5. The CDR3 reads CSVVRGGIETQYF. The DNA for the CDR3 is TGCAGCGTTGTCCGGGGGGGCATAGAGACCCAGTACTTC.

The J gene is TRBJ2-1, the V gene TRBV27, with 9 bases that match TRBD2. The CDR3 is 17 residues long. Germline trimming cut 3 bases from V and 2 bases from J; bases unmatched to any gene: 8. CDR1 and CDR2 (germline): MNHEY, SMNVEV (reference sequence). The DNA for the CDR3 is TGTGCCAGCAGTTTCGAATGGCGGGAGGGAACCTACAATGAGCAGTTCTTC. Translation: CASSFEWREGTYNEQFF.

The count of this clone is one. The chain employs TRBV30 and TRBJ2-5; possible D gene TRBD1, 6 bases. The germline V and J ends were trimmed by 5 bases and 1 base, with 23 bases remaining between them. The CDR3 is made up of 17 amino acids. The germline CDR1 and CDR2 sequences are GTSNPN and SVGIG (reference sequence). Written as DNA, the CDR3 is TGTGCCTGGTCTACCGGGACCAGGGGTATCATCCAAGAGACCCAGTACTTC. This codes for CAWSTGTRGIIQETQYF. The whole variable domain, remainder taken from reference TRBV30 and TRBJ2-5, is SQTIHQWPATLVQPVGSPLSLECTVEGTSNPNLYWYRQAAGRGLQLLFYSVGIGQISSEVPQNLSASRPQDRQFILSSKKLLLSDSGFYLCAWSTGTRGIIQETQYFGPGTRLLVL.